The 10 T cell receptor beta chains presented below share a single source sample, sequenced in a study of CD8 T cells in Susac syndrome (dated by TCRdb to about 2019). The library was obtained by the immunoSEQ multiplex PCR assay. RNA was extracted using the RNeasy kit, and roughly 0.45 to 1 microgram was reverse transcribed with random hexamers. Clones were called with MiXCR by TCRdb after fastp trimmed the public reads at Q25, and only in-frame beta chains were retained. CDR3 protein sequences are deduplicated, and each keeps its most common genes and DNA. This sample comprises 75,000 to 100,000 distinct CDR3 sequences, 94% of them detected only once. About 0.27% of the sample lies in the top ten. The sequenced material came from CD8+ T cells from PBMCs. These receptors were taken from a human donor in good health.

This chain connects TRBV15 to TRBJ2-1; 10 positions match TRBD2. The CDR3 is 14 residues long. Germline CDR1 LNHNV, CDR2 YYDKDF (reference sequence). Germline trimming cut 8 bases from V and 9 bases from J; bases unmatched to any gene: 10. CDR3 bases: TGTGCCACCTGTTCAAGAAGCGGGAGGGTTGAGCAGTTCTTC. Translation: CATCSRSGRVEQFF.

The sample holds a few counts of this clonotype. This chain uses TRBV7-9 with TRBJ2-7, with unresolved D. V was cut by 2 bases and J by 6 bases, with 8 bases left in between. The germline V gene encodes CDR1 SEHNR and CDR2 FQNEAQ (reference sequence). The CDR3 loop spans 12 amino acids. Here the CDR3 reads CASSLIWGEQYV. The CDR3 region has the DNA TGTGCCAGCAGCTTAATCTGGGGCGAGCAGTACGTC.

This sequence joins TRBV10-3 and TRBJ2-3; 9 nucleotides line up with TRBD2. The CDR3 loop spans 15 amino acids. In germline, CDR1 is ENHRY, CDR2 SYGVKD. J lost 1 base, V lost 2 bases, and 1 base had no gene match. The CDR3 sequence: CAISERTSGTDTQYF. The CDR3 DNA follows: TGTGCCATCAGTGAGCGGACTAGCGGCACAGATACGCAGTATTTT.

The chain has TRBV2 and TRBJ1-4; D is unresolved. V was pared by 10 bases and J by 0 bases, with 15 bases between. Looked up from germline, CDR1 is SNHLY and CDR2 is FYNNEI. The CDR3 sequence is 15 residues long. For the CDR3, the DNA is TGTGCCACCAGAACGATACACACAACTAATGAAAAACTGTTTTTT. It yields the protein CATRTIHTTNEKLFF.

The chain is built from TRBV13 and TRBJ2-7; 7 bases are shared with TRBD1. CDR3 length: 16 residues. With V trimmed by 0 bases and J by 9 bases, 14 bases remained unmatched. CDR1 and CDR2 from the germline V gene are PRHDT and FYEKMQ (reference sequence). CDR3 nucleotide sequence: TGTGCCAGCAGCTTAGGCCGAGGGGGCAAGGATGGTTGGCAGTACGTC. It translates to CASSLGRGGKDGWQYV.

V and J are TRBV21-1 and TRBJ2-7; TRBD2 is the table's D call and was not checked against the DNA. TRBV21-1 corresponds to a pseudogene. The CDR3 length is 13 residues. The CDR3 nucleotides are TGTGCCAGCAGAGGAGGGTTGACCTACGAGCAGTACGTC. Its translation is CASRGGLTYEQYV.

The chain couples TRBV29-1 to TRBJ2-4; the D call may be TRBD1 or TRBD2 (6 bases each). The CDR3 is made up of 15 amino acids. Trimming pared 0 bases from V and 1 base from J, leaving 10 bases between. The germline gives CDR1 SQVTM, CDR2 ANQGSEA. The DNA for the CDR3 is TGCAGCGTTGAAGATCTAGGGGGGGCCAAAAACATTCAGTACTTC. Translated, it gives CSVEDLGGAKNIQYF.

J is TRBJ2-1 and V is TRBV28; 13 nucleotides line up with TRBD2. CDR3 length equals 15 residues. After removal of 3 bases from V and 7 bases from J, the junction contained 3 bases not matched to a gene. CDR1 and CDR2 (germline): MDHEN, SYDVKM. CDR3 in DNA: TGTGCCAGCAGTTTCACTAGCGGGAGGGAAAATGAGCAGTTCTTC. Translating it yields CASSFTSGRENEQFF. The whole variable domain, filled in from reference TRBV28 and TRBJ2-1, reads DVKVTQSSRYLVKRTGEKVFLECVQDMDHENMFWYRQDPGLGLRLIYFSYDVKMKEKGDIPEGYSVSREKKERFSLILESASTNQTSMYLCASSFTSGRENEQFFGPGTRLTVL.

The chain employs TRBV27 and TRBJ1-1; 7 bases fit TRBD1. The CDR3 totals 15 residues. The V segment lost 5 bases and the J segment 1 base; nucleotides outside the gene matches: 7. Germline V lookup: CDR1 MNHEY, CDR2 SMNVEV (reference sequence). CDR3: CASSPQGPSNTEAFF. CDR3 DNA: TGTGCCAGCAGTCCACAGGGGCCATCGAACACTGAAGCTTTCTTT.

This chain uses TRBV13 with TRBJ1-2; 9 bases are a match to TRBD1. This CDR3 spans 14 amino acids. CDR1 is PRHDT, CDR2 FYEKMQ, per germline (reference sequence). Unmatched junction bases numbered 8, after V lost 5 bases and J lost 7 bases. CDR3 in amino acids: CASSTLQGAGGYTF. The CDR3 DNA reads TGTGCCAGCAGCACATTACAGGGGGCTGGTGGCTACACCTTC.